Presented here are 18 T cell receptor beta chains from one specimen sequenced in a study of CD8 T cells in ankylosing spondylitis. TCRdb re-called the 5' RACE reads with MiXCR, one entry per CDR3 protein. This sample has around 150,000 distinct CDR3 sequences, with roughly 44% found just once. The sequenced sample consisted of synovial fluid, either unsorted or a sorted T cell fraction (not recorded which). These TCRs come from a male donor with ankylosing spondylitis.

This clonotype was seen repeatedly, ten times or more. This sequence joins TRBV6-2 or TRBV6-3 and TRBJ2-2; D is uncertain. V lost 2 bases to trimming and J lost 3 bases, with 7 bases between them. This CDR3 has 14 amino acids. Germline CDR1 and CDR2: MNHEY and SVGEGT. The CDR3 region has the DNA TGTGCCAGCAGTTACGGCAGCCACACCGGGGAGCTGTTTTTT. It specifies CASSYGSHTGELFF.

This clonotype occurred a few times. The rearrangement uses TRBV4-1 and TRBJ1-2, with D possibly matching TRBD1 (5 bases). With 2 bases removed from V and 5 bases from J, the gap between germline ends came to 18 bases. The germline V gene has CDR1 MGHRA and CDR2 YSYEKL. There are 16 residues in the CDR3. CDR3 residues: CASSQWFRGLGYGYTF. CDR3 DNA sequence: TGCGCCAGCAGCCAATGGTTTAGGGGACTAGGGTATGGCTACACCTTC.

In DNA form, the CDR3 reads TGTGCCAGCAGCGCCGGGACAGAAATACGACCCCTCCACTTT. The encoded protein is CASSAGTEIRPLHF. V is TRBV6-2 or TRBV6-3 and J is TRBJ1-6; 7 bases agree with TRBD1. CDR3 size: 14 residues. J gave up 12 bases and V 6 bases, and 11 bases lay outside the gene matches. The germline V gene encodes CDR1 MNHEY and CDR2 SVGEGT.

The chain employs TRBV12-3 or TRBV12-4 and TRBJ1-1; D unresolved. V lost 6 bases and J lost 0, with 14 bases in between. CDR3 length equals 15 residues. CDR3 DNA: TGTGCCAGCAGCTCCTTCCTCCGGATGAACACTGAAGCTTTCTTT. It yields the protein CASSSFLRMNTEAFF.

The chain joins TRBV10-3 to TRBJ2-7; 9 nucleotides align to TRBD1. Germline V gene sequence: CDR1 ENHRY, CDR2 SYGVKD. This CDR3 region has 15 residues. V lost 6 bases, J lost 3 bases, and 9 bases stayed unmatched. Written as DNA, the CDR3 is TGTGCCATCAGGCTTTACCGGGACAGGGACTACGAGCAGTACTTC. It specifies CAIRLYRDRDYEQYF.

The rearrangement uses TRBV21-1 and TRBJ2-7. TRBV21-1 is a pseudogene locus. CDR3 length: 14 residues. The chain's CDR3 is CASSPDRGSYEQYF. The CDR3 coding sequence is TGTGCCAGCAGCCCGGACAGGGGATCCTACGAGCAGTACTTC.

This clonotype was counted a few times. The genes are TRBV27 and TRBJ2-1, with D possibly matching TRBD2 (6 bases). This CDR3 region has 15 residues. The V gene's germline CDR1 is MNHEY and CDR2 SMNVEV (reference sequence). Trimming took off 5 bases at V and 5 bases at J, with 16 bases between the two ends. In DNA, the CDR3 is TGTGCCAGCAGTCCGAGGGACTGGGGCCACAATGAGCAGTTCTTC. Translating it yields CASSPRDWGHNEQFF.

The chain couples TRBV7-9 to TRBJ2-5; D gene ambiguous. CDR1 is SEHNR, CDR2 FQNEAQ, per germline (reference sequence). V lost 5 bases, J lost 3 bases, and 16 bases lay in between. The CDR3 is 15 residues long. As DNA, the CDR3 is TGTGCCAGCAGCCACCGCGAGAGTACGGAAGAGACCCAGTACTTC. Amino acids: CASSHRESTEETQYF.

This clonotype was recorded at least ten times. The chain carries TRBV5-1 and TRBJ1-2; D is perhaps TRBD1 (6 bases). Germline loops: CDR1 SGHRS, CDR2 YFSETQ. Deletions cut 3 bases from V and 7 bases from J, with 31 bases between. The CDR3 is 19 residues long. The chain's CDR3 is CASSSGPDRPTDYPGGYTF. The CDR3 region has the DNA TGCGCCAGCAGCTCAGGACCTGACAGGCCCACGGATTATCCGGGTGGCTACACCTTC.

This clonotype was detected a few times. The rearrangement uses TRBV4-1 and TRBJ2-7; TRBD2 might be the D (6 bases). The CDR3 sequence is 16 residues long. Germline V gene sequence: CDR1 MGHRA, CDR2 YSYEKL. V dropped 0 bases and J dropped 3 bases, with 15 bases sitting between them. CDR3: CASSQETGTPSYEQYF. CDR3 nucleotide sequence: TGCGCCAGCAGCCAAGAGACCGGGACTCCAAGCTACGAGCAGTACTTC.

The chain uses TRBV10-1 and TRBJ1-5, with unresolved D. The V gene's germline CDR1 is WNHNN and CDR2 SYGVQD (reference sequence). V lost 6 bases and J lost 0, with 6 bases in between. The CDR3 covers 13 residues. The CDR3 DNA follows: TGCGCCAGCAGGTTGGATAGCAATCAGCCCCAGCATTTT. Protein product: CASRLDSNQPQHF.

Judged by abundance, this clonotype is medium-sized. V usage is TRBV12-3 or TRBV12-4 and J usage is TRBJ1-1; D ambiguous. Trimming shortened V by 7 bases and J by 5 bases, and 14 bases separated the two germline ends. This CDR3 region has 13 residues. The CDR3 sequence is CASTPDLGTEAFF. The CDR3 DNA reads TGTGCCAGCACCCCGGACCTTGGGACTGAAGCTTTCTTT.

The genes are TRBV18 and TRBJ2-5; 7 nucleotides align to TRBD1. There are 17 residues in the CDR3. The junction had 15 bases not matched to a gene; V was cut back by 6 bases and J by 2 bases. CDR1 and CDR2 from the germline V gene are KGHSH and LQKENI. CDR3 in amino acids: CASSPEDRALYQETQYF. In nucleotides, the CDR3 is TGTGCCAGCTCTCCGGAAGACAGGGCCCTTTATCAAGAGACCCAGTACTTC.

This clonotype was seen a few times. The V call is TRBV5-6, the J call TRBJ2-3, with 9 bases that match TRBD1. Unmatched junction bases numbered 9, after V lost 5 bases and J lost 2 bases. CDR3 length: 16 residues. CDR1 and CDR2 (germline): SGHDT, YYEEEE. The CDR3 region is CASRGRGQGVTDTQYF. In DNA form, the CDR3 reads TGTGCCAGCAGGGGGAGGGGACAGGGTGTCACAGATACGCAGTATTTT.

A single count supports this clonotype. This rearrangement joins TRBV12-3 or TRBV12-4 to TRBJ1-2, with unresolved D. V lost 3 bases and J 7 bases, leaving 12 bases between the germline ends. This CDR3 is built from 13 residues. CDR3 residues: CASSFEVSGGYTF. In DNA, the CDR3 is TGTGCCAGCAGTTTTGAAGTCAGCGGTGGCTACACCTTC.

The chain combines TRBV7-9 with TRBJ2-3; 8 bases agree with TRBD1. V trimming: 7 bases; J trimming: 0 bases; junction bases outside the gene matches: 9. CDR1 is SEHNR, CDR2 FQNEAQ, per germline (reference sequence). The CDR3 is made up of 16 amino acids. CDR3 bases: TGTGCCAGCATCCCCGTCAGGGGGCGAAGCACAGATACGCAGTATTTT. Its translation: CASIPVRGRSTDTQYF.

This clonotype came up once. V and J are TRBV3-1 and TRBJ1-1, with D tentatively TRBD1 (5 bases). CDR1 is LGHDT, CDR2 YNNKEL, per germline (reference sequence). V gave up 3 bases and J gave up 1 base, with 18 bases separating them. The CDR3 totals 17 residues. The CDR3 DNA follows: TGTGCCAGCAGCCACGGGACCTGGGGACCGGGGAACACTGAAGCTTTCTTT. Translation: CASSHGTWGPGNTEAFF. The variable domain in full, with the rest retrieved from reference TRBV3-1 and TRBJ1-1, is DTAVSQTPKYLVTQMGNDKSIKCEQNLGHDTMYWYKQDSKKFLKIMFSYNNKELIINETVPNRFSPKSPDKAHLNLHINSLELGDSAVYFCASSHGTWGPGNTEAFFGQGTRLTVV.

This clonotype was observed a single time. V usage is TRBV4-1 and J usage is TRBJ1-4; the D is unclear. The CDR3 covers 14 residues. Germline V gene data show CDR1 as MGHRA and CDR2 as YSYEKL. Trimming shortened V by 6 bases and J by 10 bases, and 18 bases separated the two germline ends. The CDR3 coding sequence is TGCGCCAGCAGACAAAAGGGCGGTTGGGGAAAACTGTTTTTT. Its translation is CASRQKGGWGKLFF.